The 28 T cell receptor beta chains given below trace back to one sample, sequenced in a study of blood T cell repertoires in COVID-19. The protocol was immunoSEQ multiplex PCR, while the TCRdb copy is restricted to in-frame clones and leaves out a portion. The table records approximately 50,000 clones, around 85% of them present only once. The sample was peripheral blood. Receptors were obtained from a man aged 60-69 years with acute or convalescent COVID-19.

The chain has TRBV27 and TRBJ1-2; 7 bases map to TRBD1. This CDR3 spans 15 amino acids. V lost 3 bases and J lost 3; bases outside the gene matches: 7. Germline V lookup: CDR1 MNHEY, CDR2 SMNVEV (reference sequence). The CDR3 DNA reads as TGTGCCAGCAGTTTGAGAAAAGGGGGCTACTATGGCTACACCTTC. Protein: CASSLRKGGYYGYTF.

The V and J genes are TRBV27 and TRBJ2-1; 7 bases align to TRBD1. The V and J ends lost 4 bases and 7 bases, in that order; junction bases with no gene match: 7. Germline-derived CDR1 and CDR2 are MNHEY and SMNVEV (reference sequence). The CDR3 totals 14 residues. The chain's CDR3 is CASSSRDSPNEQFF. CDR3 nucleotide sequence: TGTGCCAGCAGTTCCCGGGACAGTCCGAATGAGCAGTTCTTC.

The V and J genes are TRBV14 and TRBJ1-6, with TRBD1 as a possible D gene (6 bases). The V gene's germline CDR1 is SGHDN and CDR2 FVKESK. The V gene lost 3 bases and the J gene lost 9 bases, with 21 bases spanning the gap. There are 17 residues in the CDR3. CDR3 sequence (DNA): TGTGCCAGCAGCCACGGCAGGGGCGGAAATGTGGCTTCACCCCTCCACTTT. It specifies CASSHGRGGNVASPLHF.

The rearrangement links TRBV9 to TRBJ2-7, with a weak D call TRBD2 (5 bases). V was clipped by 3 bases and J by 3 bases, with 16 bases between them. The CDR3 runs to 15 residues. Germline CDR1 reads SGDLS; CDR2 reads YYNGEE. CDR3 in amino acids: CASSAQVDSDYEQYF. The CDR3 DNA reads TGTGCCAGCAGCGCCCAAGTGGACTCGGACTACGAGCAGTACTTC.

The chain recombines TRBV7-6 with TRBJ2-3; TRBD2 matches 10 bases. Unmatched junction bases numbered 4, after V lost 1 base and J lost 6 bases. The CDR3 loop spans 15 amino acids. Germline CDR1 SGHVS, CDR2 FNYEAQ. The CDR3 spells CASSLGLAGGDTQYF. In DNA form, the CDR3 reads TGTGCCAGCAGCTTAGGACTAGCGGGCGGTGATACGCAGTATTTT.

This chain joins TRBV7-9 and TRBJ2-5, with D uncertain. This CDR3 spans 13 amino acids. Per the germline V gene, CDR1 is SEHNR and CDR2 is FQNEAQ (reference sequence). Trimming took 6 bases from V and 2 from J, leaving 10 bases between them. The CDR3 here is CASSLVPQETQYF. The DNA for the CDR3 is TGTGCCAGCAGTCTAGTACCACAAGAGACCCAGTACTTC.

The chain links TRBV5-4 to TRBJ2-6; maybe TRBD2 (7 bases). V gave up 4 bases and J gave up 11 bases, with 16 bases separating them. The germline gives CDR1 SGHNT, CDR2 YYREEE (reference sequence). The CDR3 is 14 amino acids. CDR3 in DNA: TGTGCCAGCAGCCCCCGCTTAGGGGGGGACGTCCTGACTTTC. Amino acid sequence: CASSPRLGGDVLTF.

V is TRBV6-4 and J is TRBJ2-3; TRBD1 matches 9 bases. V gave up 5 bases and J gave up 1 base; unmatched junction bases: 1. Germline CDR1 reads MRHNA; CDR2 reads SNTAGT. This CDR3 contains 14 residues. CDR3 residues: CASSRDRGTDTQYF. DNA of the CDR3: TGTGCCAGCAGTCGGGACAGGGGCACAGATACGCAGTATTTT.

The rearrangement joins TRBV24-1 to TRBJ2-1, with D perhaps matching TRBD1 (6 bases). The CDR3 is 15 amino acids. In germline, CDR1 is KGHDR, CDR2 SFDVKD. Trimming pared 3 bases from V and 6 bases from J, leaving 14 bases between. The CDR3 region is CATSDSRGAGNEQFF. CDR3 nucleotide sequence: TGTGCCACCAGTGATAGCAGGGGAGCCGGCAATGAGCAGTTCTTC.

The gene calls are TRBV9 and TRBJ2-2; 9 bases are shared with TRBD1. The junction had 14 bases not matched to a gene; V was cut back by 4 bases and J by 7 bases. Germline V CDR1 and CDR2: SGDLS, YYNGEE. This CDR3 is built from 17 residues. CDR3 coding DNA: TGTGCCAGCAGCCCACACCCGGGACAGGGAATTTTCGGGGAGCTGTTTTTT. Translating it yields CASSPHPGQGIFGELFF.

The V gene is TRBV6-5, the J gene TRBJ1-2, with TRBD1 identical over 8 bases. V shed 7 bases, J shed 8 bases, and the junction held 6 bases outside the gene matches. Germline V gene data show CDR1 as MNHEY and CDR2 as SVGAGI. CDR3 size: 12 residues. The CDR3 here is CASNIRQGGYTF. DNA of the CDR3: TGTGCCAGCAACATACGACAGGGGGGCTACACCTTC.

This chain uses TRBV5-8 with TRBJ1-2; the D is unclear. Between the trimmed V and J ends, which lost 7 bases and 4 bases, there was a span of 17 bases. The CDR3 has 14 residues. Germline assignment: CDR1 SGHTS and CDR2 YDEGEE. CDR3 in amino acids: CASWRSRGSYGYTF. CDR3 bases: TGTGCCAGCTGGAGGTCGCGGGGATCCTATGGCTACACCTTC.

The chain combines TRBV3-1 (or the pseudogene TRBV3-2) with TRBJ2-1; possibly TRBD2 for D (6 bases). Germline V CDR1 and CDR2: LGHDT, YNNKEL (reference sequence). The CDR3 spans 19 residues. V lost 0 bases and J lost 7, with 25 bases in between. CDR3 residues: CASSQEFPLGGGPRNEQFF. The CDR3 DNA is TGTGCCAGCAGCCAAGAGTTCCCTTTAGGAGGAGGGCCGAGGAATGAGCAGTTCTTC.

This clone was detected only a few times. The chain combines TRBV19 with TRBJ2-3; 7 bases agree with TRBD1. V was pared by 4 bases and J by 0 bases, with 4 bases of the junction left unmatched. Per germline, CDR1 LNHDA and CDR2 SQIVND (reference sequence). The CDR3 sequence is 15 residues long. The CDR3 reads CASSTGQVSTDTQYF. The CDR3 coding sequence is TGTGCCAGTAGTACCGGACAGGTCAGCACAGATACGCAGTATTTT.

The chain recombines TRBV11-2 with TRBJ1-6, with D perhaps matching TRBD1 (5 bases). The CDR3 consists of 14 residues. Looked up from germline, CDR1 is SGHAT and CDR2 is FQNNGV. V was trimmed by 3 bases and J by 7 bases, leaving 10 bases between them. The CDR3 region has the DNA TGTGCCAGCAGCTTGAGACAGTTAAATTCACCCCTCCACTTT. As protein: CASSLRQLNSPLHF.

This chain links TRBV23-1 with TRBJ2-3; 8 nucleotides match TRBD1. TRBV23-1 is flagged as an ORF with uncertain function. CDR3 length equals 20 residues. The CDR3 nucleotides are TGCGGTGAGCAGACAGGGGTTTGCGTCCGCTTTAGTCCCTCGGCAGATACGCAGTATTTT. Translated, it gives CGEQTGVCVRFSPSADTQYF.

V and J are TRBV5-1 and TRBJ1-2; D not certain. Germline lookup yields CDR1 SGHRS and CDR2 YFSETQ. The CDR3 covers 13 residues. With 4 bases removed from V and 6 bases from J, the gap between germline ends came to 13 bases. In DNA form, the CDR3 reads TGCGCCAGCAGCCCGGGGAGTCGCGATGGCTACACCTTC. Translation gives CASSPGSRDGYTF. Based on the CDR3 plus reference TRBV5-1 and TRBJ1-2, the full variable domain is KAGVTQTPRYLIKTRGQQVTLSCSPISGHRSVSWYQQTPGQGLQFLFEYFSETQRNKGNFPGRFSGRQFSNSRSEMNVSTLELGDSALYLCASSPGSRDGYTFGSGTRLTVV.

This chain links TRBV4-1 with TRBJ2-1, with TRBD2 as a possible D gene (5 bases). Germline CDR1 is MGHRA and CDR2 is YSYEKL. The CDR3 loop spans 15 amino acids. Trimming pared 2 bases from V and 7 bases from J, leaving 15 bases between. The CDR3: CASSQTTTAENEQFF. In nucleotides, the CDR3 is TGCGCCAGCAGCCAAACGACTACCGCCGAGAATGAGCAGTTCTTC.

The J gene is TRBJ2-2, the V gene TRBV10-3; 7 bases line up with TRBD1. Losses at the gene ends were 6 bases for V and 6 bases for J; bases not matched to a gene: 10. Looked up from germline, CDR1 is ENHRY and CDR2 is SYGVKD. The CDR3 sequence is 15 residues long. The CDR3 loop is CAISQTGKSSGELFF. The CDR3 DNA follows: TGTGCCATCAGCCAGACAGGGAAGTCGTCCGGGGAGCTGTTTTTT.

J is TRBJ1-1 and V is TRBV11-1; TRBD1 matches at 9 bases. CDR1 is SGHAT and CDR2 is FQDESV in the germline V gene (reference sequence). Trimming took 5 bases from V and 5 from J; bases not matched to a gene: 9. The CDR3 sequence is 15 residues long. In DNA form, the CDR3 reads TGTGCCAGCAGCCAGTCACAGGGGGCAGGGACTGAAGCTTTCTTT. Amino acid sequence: CASSQSQGAGTEAFF.

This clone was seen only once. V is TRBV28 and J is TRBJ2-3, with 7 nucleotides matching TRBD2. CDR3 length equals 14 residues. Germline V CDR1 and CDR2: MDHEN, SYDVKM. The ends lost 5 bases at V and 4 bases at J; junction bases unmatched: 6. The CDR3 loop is CASSITSVSDTQYF. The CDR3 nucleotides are TGTGCCAGCAGTATCACTAGCGTCTCAGATACGCAGTATTTT.

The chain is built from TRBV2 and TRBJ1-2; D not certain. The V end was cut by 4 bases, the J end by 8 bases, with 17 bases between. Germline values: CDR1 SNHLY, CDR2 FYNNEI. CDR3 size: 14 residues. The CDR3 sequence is CASSASLTESGYTF. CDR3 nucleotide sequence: TGTGCCAGCAGTGCTAGCCTTACGGAGTCCGGCTACACCTTC.

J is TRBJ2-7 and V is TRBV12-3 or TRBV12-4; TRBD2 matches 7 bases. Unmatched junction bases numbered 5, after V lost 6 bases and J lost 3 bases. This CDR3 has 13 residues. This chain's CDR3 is CASSTSDGYEQYF. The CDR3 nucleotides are TGTGCCAGCAGCACTAGCGACGGCTACGAGCAGTACTTC.

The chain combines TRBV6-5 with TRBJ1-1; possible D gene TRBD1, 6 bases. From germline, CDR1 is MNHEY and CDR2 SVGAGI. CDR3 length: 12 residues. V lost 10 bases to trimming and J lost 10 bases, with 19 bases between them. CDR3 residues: CATLPGGLVAFF. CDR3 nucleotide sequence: TGTGCCACCTTACCCGGGGGGCTGGTAGCTTTCTTT.

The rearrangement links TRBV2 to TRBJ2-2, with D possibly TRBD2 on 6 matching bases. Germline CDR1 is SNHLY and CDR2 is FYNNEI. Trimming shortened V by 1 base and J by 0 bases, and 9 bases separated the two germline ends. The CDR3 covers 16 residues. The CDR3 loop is CASSEESSANTGELFF. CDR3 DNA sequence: TGTGCCAGCAGTGAAGAGTCTAGCGCGAACACCGGGGAGCTGTTTTTT.

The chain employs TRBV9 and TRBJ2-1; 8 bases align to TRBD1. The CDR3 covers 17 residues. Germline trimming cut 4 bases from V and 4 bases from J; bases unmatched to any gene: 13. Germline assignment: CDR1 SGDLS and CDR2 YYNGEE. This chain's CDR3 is CASSPGTGMRNYNEQFF. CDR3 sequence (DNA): TGTGCCAGCAGCCCCGGGACAGGAATGAGGAATTACAATGAGCAGTTCTTC.

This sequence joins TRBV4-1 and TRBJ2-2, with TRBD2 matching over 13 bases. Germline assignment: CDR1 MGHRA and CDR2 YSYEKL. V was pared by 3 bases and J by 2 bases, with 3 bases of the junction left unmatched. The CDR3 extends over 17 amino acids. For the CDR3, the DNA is TGCGCCAGCAGCCAGAGGGGACTAGCGGGAAACACCGGGGAGCTGTTTTTT. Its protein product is CASSQRGLAGNTGELFF.

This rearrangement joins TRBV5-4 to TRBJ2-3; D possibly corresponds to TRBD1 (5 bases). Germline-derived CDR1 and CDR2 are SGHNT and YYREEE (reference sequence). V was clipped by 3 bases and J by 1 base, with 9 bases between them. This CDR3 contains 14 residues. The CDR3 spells CASSSQTGTDTQYF. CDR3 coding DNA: TGTGCCAGCAGCTCTCAGACAGGCACAGATACGCAGTATTTT. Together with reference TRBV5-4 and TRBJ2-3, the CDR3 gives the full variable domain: ETGVTQSPTHLIKTRGQQVTLRCSSQSGHNTVSWYQQALGQGPQFIFQYYREEENGRGNFPPRFSGLQFPNYSSELNVNALELDDSALYLCASSSQTGTDTQYFGPGTRLTVL.